Listed below are T cell receptor beta chains from one sample, sequenced in a study of shared clonotypes between healthy human individuals. Method: immunoSEQ multiplex PCR; TCRdb's copy keeps in-frame clones and lacks some. The sample includes approximately 2.4 million clones, approximately 95% of them seen just once. The source material was naive CD4+ T cells sorted from blood. These receptors all stem from a man aged 18 to 30 in good health. The CDR3 runs from the conserved cysteine through the conserved F or W.

V gene: TRBV7-9
J gene: TRBJ1-1
CDR3 length: 14
CDR3 protein: CASSLLQGSLEAFF

V gene: TRBV2
J gene: TRBJ1-2
CDR3 length: 14
CDR3 protein: CASSSWTDINGYTF

V gene: TRBV7-9
J gene: TRBJ2-3
CDR3 length: 17
CDR3 protein: CASSGRTSGGGTDTQYF

V gene: TRBV7-2
J gene: TRBJ1-5
CDR3 length: 13
CDR3 protein: CASSLQENQPQHF

V gene: TRBV23-1
J gene: TRBJ1-2
CDR3 length: 15
CDR3 protein: CASAPLIYRTYGYTF

V gene: TRBV14
J gene: TRBJ1-2
CDR3 length: 13
CDR3 protein: CASSQERAYGYTF

V gene: TRBV18
J gene: TRBJ1-6
CDR3 length: 14
CDR3 protein: CASSPVPDNSPLHF

V gene: TRBV5-6
J gene: TRBJ2-5
CDR3 length: 15
CDR3 protein: CASSLVGGTQETQYF

V gene: TRBV6-8
J gene: TRBJ2-7
CDR3 length: 13
CDR3 protein: CATPEAAPYEQYF

V gene: TRBV7-8
J gene: TRBJ2-7
CDR3 length: 14
CDR3 protein: CASSLMGQSYEQYF

V gene: TRBV5-4
J gene: TRBJ2-3
CDR3 length: 13
CDR3 protein: CASGNGLGDTQYF

V gene: TRBV19
J gene: TRBJ1-5
CDR3 length: 12
CDR3 protein: CARPYSNQPQHF

V gene: TRBV29-1
J gene: TRBJ2-3
CDR3 length: 14
CDR3 protein: CSATPTAVTDTQYF

V gene: TRBV30
J gene: TRBJ1-5
CDR3 length: 14
CDR3 protein: CAWNQGQGRQPQHF

V gene: TRBV2
J gene: TRBJ2-5
CDR3 length: 15
CDR3 protein: CASSESGGHQETQYF

V gene: TRBV6-6
J gene: TRBJ1-2
CDR3 length: 16
CDR3 protein: CASSYSMRIGGYGYTF

V gene: TRBV4-1
J gene: TRBJ1-6
CDR3 length: 14
CDR3 protein: CASSQVGTSSPLHF

V gene: TRBV5-1
J gene: TRBJ2-4
CDR3 length: 14
CDR3 protein: CASSLGGAGGIQYF

V gene: TRBV18
J gene: TRBJ1-2
CDR3 length: 13
CDR3 protein: CASSPPGDYGYTF

V gene: TRBV7-2
J gene: TRBJ1-2
CDR3 length: 14
CDR3 protein: CASSLVSGTYGYTF

V gene: TRBV7-6
J gene: TRBJ1-2
CDR3 length: 14
CDR3 protein: CASSLAPENYGYTF

V gene: TRBV6-6
J gene: TRBJ1-4
CDR3 length: 15
CDR3 protein: CASSYSHREWEKLFF

V gene: TRBV6-6
J gene: TRBJ1-5
CDR3 length: 15
CDR3 protein: CASSWRGDSNQPQHF

V gene: TRBV7-7
J gene: TRBJ2-5
CDR3 length: 14
CDR3 protein: CASSFGTGAETQYF

V gene: TRBV10-1
J gene: TRBJ2-1
CDR3 length: 17
CDR3 protein: CASSEKGGLARYNEQFF

V gene: TRBV11-2
J gene: TRBJ2-7
CDR3 length: 15
CDR3 protein: CASSPSLAEYYEQYF

V gene: TRBV14
J gene: TRBJ1-1
CDR3 length: 14
CDR3 protein: CASSQWGRNTEAFF